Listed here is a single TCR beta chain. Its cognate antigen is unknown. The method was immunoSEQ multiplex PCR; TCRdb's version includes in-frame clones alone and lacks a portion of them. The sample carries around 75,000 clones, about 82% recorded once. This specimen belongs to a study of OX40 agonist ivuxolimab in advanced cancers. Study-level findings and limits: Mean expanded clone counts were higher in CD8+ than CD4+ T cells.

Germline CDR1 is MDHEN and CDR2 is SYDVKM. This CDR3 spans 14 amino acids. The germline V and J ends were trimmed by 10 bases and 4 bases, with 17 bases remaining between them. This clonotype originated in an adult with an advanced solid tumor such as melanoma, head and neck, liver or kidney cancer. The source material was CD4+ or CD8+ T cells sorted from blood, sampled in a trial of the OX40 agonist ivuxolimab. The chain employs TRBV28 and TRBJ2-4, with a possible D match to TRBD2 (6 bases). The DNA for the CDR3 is TGTGCCACACTAATACGGGCGGGAAAAAACATTCAGTACTTC. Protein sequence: CATLIRAGKNIQYF.